This entry lists 16 T cell receptor beta chains sequenced from one sample in a study of T cells in Graves' hyperthyroidism and ophthalmopathy. The investigators amplified TCR beta CDR3 regions from RNA transcripts. HTBI primers were employed in a first-round RT-PCR of the TCR CDR3. Using its own MiXCR run on the multiplex PCR reads, TCRdb lists one record per CDR3 protein. Of 300,000 to 450,000 distinct CDR3 sequences listed, 14% are singletons. The sample consisted of blood. The receptor set was obtained from a young woman with Graves' ophthalmopathy.

This clonotype showed up many times. The chain joins TRBV28 to TRBJ1-4; no clear D gene. The germline V gene has CDR1 MDHEN and CDR2 SYDVKM. Trimming took off 6 bases at V and 8 bases at J, with 7 bases between the two ends. This CDR3 has 11 amino acids. The CDR3 DNA reads as TGTGCCAGCAGCCGATCAGAAAAACTGTTTTTT. This gives the protein CASSRSEKLFF.

Many counts were recorded for this clonotype. The rearrangement joins TRBV5-1 to TRBJ2-6; D call uncertain. The germline gives CDR1 SGHRS, CDR2 YFSETQ. There are 16 residues in the CDR3. The V end was cut by 5 bases, the J end by 0 bases, with 12 bases between. The CDR3 spells CASSESGYSGANVLTF. Written as DNA, the CDR3 is TGCGCCAGCAGTGAGTCAGGTTACTCTGGGGCCAACGTCCTGACTTTC.

With respect to this clonotype: An end of the junction does not agree with germline; a read error may underlie this. The V call is TRBV7-8, the J call TRBJ1-2; TRBD1 matches 8 bases. Per the germline V gene, CDR1 is SGHVS and CDR2 is FQNEAQ. The CDR3 totals 20 residues. As DNA, the CDR3 is TGTGCCAGCAGCTCAACTCGAGCCGGGACAGGCCTCCGCGTGAACTACGGCTACACCTTC. Protein sequence: CASSSTRAGTGLRVNYGYTF.

This clonotype was picked up many times. The chain employs TRBV5-1 and TRBJ2-7; D ambiguous. Trimming left V 4 bases short and J 0 bases short, with 11 bases between. In germline, CDR1 is SGHRS, CDR2 YFSETQ. There are 14 residues in the CDR3. CDR3 in amino acids: CASSLDGSSYEQYF. CDR3 coding DNA: TGCGCCAGCAGCCTAGACGGCAGCTCCTACGAGCAGTACTTC.

In its sample, this clonotype was seen many times. The rearrangement joins TRBV3-1 to TRBJ1-2; 9 nucleotides agree with TRBD1. This CDR3 is 12 amino acids long. From germline, CDR1 is LGHDT and CDR2 YNNKEL (reference sequence). After removal of 4 bases from V and 8 bases from J, the junction contained 2 bases not matched to a gene. The CDR3 region has the DNA TGTGCCAGCAGCCTGGGACAGGGCGGCTACACCTTC. It codes for CASSLGQGGYTF. Complete variable domain (other parts from reference TRBV3-1 and TRBJ1-2): DTAVSQTPKYLVTQMGNDKSIKCEQNLGHDTMYWYKQDSKKFLKIMFSYNNKELIINETVPNRFSPKSPDKAHLNLHINSLELGDSAVYFCASSLGQGGYTFGSGTRLTVV.

The chain is built from TRBV11-2 and TRBJ2-2; D ambiguous. Germline V lookup: CDR1 SGHAT, CDR2 FQNNGV. This CDR3 is 16 amino acids long. V was trimmed by 5 bases and J by 4 bases, leaving 17 bases between them. The chain's CDR3 is CASSIRANHPTGELFF. CDR3 DNA: TGTGCCAGCAGCATACGGGCCAACCATCCCACCGGGGAGCTGTTTTTT.

This clonotype was observed at least ten times. This chain uses TRBV19 with TRBJ1-5; D uncertain. CDR3 length equals 13 residues. The germline V gene encodes CDR1 LNHDA and CDR2 SQIVND (reference sequence). V was clipped by 3 bases and J by 6 bases, with 9 bases between them. CDR3 residues: CASSIIPGQPQHF. CDR3 nucleotides: TGTGCCAGTAGTATCATTCCGGGTCAGCCCCAGCATTTT.

This clonotype occurred many times. The chain recombines TRBV5-1 with TRBJ2-1, with 12 bases identical to TRBD1. Germline V lookup: CDR1 SGHRS, CDR2 YFSETQ. J was trimmed by 5 bases and V by 2 bases; bases with no gene match: 14. CDR3 length equals 19 residues. The CDR3 sequence: CASSLRDRGPGAGHNEQFF. In nucleotides, the CDR3 is TGCGCCAGCAGCTTAAGGGACAGGGGGCCAGGAGCGGGGCACAATGAGCAGTTCTTC.

The rearrangement joins TRBV6-1 to TRBJ2-6, with a tentative D call TRBD1 (5 bases). V was cut by 0 bases and J by 12 bases, with 12 bases left in between. The CDR3 has 14 amino acids. Per germline, CDR1 MNHNS and CDR2 SASEGT. The CDR3, as DNA: TGTGCCAGCAGTGAAGCGGGCAGGGCCCGCGTCCTGACTTTC. It encodes CASSEAGRARVLTF.

This clonotype was counted at least ten times. This chain joins TRBV2 and TRBJ2-5, with D unresolved. The CDR3 is made up of 12 amino acids. Germline loops: CDR1 SNHLY, CDR2 FYNNEI. With 8 bases removed from V and 5 bases from J, the gap between germline ends came to 12 bases. DNA for the CDR3: TGTGCCAGCGGGATAGTGTGGGAGACCCAGTACTTC. This sequence encodes CASGIVWETQYF. The variable domain in full, completed from reference TRBV2 and TRBJ2-5, reads EPEVTQTPSHQVTQMGQEVILRCVPISNHLYFYWYRQILGQKVEFLVSFYNNEISEKSEIFDDQFSVERPDGSNFTLKIRSTKLEDSAMYFCASGIVWETQYFGPGTRLLVL.

The sample holds many counts of this clonotype. This chain uses TRBV24-1 with TRBJ2-7, with TRBD1 matching 7 bases. There are 13 residues in the CDR3. Unmatched junction bases numbered 4, after V lost 4 bases and J lost 5 bases. CDR1 KGHDR and CDR2 SFDVKD come from the germline V gene. In nucleotides, the CDR3 is TGTGCCACCAGTGACTCAGACAGGGACGAGCAGTACTTC. Translating gives CATSDSDRDEQYF.

This clonotype was seen at least ten times. This chain links TRBV3-1 with TRBJ2-7; a weak D match, TRBD1 (6 bases). V was cut by 3 bases and J by 6 bases, with 18 bases left in between. The CDR3 sequence is 15 residues long. Germline V lookup: CDR1 LGHDT, CDR2 YNNKEL (reference sequence). The CDR3: CASSHDRPDVGEQYF. In DNA, the CDR3 is TGTGCCAGCAGCCATGACAGGCCTGATGTCGGCGAGCAGTACTTC.

This clonotype was seen ten or more times. The chain employs TRBV24-1 and TRBJ2-3; 10 bases agree with TRBD1. The germline gives CDR1 KGHDR, CDR2 SFDVKD. With V trimmed by 9 bases and J by 2 bases, 7 bases remained unmatched. This CDR3 contains 15 residues. The CDR3 coding sequence is TGTGCCACCCAAGGGACAGGGGTAAACACAGATACGCAGTATTTT. Residues: CATQGTGVNTDTQYF.

Ten or more counts support this clonotype. Germline and junction disagree at one end, which may indicate a read error. This chain uses TRBV29-1 with TRBJ1-2; D is uncertain. Germline lookup yields CDR1 SQVTM and CDR2 ANQGSEA. The CDR3 runs to 12 residues. The CDR3 DNA reads TGCGGCGTTAGGCAAACAAACTATGGCTACACCTTC. It specifies CGVRQTNYGYTF.

This clonotype was recorded many times. J is TRBJ1-5 and V is TRBV28, with D possibly matching TRBD1 (5 bases). V was shortened by 6 bases and J by 0 bases, with 12 bases between the two germline ends. Looked up from germline, CDR1 is MDHEN and CDR2 is SYDVKM. CDR3 size: 15 residues. CDR3 sequence (DNA): TGTGCCAGCAGGGACTGGGGCCTTAGCAATCAGCCCCAGCATTTT. Translation: CASRDWGLSNQPQHF.

This clonotype has ten or more counts. The chain recombines TRBV5-1 with TRBJ2-1, with D tentatively TRBD2 (7 bases). V was pared by 7 bases and J by 0 bases, with 20 bases between. The CDR3 extends over 17 amino acids. Germline lookup yields CDR1 SGHRS and CDR2 YFSETQ. CDR3: CASSGGALSSSYNEQFF. CDR3 coding DNA: TGCGCCAGCTCGGGGGGCGCCCTCTCAAGCTCCTACAATGAGCAGTTCTTC.